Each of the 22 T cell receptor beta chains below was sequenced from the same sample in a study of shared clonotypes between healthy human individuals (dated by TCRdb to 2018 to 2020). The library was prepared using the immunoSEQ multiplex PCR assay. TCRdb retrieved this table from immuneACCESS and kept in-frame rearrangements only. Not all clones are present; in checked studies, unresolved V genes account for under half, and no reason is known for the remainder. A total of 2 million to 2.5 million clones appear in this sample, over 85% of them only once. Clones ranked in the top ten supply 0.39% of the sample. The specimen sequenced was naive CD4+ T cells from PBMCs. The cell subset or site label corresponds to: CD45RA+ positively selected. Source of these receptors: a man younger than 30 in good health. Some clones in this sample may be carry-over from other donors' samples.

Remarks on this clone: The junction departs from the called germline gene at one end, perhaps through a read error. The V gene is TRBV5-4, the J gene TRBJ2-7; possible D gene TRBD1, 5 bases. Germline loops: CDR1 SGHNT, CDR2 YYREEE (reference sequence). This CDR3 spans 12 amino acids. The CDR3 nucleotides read TGTGCCAGCAGCGTCGACAGCCTCCGTGCGCACTTC. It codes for CASSVDSLRAHF.

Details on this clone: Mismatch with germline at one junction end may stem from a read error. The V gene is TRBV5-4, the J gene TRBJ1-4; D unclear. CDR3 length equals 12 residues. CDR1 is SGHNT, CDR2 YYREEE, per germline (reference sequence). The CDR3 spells CASTQPGRRAVF. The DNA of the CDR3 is TGTGCCAGCACCCAGCCCGGACGGAGGGCTGTTTTT. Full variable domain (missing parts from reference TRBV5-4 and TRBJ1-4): ETGVTQSPTHLIKTRGQQVTLRCSSQSGHNTVSWYQQALGQGPQFIFQYYREEENGRGNFPPRFSGLQFPNYSSELNVNALELDDSALYLCASTQPGRRAVFGSGTQLSVL.

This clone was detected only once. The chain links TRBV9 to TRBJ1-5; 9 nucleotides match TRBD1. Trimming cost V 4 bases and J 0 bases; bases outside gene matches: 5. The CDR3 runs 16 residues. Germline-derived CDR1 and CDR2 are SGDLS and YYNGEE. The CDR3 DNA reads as TGTGCCAGCAGCCGGGGGACAGGGAATAGCAATCAGCCCCAGCATTTT. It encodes CASSRGTGNSNQPQHF.

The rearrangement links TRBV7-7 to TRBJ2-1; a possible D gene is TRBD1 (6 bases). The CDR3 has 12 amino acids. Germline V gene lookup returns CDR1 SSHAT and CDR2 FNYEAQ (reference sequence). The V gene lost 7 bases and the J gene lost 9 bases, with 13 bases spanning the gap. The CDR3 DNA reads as TGTGCCAGCAACCCACTCAGGGGTGAGCAGTTCTTC. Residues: CASNPLRGEQFF.

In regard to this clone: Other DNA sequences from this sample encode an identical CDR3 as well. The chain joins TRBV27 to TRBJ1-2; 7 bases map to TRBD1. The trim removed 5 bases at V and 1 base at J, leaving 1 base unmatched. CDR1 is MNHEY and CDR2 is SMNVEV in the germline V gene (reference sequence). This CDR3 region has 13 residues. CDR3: CASSRDSNYGYTF. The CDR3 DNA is TGTGCCAGCAGTAGGGACAGTAACTATGGCTACACCTTC.

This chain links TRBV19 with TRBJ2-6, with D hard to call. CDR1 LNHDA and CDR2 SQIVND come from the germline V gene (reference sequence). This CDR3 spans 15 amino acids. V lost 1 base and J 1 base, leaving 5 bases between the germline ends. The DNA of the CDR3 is TGTGCCAGTAGTATAGTCTTGTCTGGGGCCAACGTCCTGACTTTC. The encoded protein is CASSIVLSGANVLTF.

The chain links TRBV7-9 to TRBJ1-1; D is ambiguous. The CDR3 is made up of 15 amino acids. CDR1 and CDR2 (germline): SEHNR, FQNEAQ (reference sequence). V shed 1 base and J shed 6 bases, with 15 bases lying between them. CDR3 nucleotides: TGTGCCAGCAGCTTAGGGGGTCGACACCTCGCTGAAGCTTTCTTT. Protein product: CASSLGGRHLAEAFF.

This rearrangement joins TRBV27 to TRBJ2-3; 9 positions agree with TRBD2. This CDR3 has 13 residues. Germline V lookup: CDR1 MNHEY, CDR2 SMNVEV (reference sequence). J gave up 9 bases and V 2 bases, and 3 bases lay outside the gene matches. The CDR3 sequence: CASSLPGTSTQYF. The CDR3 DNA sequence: TGTGCCAGCAGTTTACCCGGGACTAGCACGCAGTATTTT.

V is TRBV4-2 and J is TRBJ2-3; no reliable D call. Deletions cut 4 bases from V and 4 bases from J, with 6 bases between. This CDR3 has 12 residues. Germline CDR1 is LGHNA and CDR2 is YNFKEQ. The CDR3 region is CASSRLADTQYF. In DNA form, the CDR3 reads TGTGCCAGCAGCCGATTAGCAGATACGCAGTATTTT.

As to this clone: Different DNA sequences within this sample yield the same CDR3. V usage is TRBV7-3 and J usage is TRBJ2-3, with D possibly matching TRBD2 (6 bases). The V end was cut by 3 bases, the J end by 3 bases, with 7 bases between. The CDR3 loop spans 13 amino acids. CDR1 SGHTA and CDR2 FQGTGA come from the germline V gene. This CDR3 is CASSFGSTDTQYF. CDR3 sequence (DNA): TGTGCCAGCAGCTTCGGGAGTACAGATACGCAGTATTTT.

The CDR3 nucleotides are TGTGCCAGCAGCTTAGGGCCGGCAGGAGTTAACACTGAAGCTTTCTTT. Translating it yields CASSLGPAGVNTEAFF. The rearrangement links TRBV11-1 to TRBJ1-1; D ambiguous. This CDR3 region has 16 residues. The germline CDR1 and CDR2 sequences are SGHAT and FQDESV (reference sequence). The V and J ends lost 1 base and 2 bases respectively, with 14 bases between them.

The CDR3 bases are TGTGCCAGCAGCCCTAGGACTAGCGGGTCCGGGGCGGAGCAGTTCTTC. Its protein is CASSPRTSGSGAEQFF. The chain employs TRBV27 and TRBJ2-1; 11 bases fit TRBD2. Germline V CDR1 and CDR2: MNHEY, SMNVEV (reference sequence). There are 16 residues in the CDR3. V was clipped by 6 bases and J by 10 bases; unmatched bases: 14.

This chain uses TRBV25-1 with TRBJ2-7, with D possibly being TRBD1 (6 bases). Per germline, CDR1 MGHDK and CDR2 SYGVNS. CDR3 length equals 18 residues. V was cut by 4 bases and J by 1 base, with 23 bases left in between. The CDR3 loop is CASSGAGTRGLRSYEQYF. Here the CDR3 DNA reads TGTGCCAGCAGTGGGGCCGGGACACGCGGCCTTAGGTCCTACGAGCAGTACTTC.

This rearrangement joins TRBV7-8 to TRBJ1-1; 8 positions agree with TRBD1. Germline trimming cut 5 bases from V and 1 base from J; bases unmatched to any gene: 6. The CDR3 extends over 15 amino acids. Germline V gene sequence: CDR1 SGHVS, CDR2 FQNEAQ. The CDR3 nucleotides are TGTGCCAGCAGCCCCCAGGGGGCGGAGAACACTGAAGCTTTCTTT. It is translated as CASSPQGAENTEAFF.

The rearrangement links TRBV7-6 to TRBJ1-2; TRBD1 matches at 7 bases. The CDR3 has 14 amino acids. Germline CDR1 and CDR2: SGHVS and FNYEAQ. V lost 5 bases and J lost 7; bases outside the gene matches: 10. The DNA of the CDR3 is TGTGCCAGCAGCCGAGGGACAGAAGGGGGTGGCTACACCTTC. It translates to CASSRGTEGGGYTF.

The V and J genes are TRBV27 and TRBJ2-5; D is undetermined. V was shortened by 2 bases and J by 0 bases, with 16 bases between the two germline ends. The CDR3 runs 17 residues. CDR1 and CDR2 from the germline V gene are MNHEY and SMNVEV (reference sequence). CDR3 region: CASSLRFTIYNQETQYF. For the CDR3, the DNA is TGTGCCAGCAGTTTAAGGTTTACTATCTACAACCAAGAGACCCAGTACTTC.

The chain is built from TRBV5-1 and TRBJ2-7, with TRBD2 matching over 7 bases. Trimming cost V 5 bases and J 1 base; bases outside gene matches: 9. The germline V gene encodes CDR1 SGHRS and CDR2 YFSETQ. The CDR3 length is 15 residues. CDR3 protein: CASRLLTSESYEQYF. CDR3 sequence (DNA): TGCGCCAGCAGGTTACTAACTAGCGAGTCCTACGAGCAGTACTTC.

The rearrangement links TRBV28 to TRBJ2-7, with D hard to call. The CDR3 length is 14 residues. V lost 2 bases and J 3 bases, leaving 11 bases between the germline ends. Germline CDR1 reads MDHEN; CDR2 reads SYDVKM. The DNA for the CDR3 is TGTGCCAGCAGTTTACAGCTGATACTCTACGAGCAGTACTTC. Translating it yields CASSLQLILYEQYF.

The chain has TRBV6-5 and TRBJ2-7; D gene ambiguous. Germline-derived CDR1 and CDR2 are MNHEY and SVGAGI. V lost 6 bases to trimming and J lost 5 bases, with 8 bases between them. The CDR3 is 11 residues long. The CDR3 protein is CASSMGNEQYF. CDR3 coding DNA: TGTGCCAGCAGCATGGGAAACGAGCAGTACTTC.

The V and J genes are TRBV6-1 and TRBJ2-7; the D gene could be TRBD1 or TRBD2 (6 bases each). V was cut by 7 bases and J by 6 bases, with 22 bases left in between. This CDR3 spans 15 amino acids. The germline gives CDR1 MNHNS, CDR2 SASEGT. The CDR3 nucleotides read TGTGCCAGCACCGGAAACCGGGGGCATTTCGGCGAGCAGTACTTC. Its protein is CASTGNRGHFGEQYF.

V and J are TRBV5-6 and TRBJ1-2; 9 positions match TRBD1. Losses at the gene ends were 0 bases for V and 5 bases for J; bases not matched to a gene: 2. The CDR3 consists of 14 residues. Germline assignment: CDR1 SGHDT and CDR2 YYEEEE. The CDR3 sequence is CASSLEGQGYGYTF. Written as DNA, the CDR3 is TGTGCCAGCAGCTTGGAGGGACAGGGTTATGGCTACACCTTC.

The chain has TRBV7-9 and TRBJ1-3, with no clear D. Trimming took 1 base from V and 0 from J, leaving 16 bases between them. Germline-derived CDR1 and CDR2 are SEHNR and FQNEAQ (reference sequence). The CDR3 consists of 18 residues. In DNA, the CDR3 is TGTGCCAGCAGCTTAGAACGCGGGTATTGGAACTCTGGAAACACCATATATTTT. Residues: CASSLERGYWNSGNTIYF. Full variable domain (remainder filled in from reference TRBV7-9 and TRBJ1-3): DTGVSQNPRHKITKRGQNVTFRCDPISEHNRLYWYRQTLGQGPEFLTYFQNEAQLEKSRLLSDRFSAERPKGSFSTLEIQRTEQGDSAMYLCASSLERGYWNSGNTIYFGEGSWLTVV.